Following are 8 T cell receptor beta chains from one sample sequenced in a study of beta chain features in type 1 diabetes. Study findings and constraints: Moderate yet significant TCRB CDR3 shortening was seen in Type 1 diabetes patients in all four CD4+ subsets.

Isolated RNA was reverse transcribed in full, so expressed TCRB transcripts were sequenced. TCRdb keeps only in-frame clones here, not all; method: immunoSEQ multiplex PCR. Among 600,000 or so clones listed, roughly 12% were seen once. Antigens for these TCRs are unknown. Sequencing was carried out using naive CD4+ T cells from blood. The receptors stem from a man aged 30 to 39 with type 1 diabetes.

The chain joins TRBV7-2 to TRBJ1-4; D possibly corresponds to TRBD1 (5 bases). V was cut by 0 bases and J by 0 bases, with 8 bases left in between. The CDR3 is made up of 16 amino acids. Germline V gene data show CDR1 as SGHTA and CDR2 as FQGNSA. CDR3 DNA: TGTGCCAGCAGCTTAGCAGGGGTTCCAACTAATGAAAAACTGTTTTTT. It is translated as CASSLAGVPTNEKLFF. Drawing the rest from reference TRBV7-2 and TRBJ1-4, the complete variable domain is GAGVSQSPSNKVTEKGKDVELRCDPISGHTALYWYRQSLGQGLEFLIYFQGNSAPDKSGLPSDRFSAERTGGSVSTLTIQRTQQEDSAVYLCASSLAGVPTNEKLFFGSGTQLSVL.

The chain couples TRBV27 to TRBJ1-5; the match to TRBD1 covers 7 bases. CDR1 MNHEY and CDR2 SMNVEV come from the germline V gene (reference sequence). The CDR3 totals 14 residues. Trimming cost V 2 bases and J 7 bases; bases outside gene matches: 5. CDR3 bases: TGTGCCAGCAGTTTAAGGGGGCCAGGGCAGCCCCAGCATTTT. Translated: CASSLRGPGQPQHF.

The rearrangement joins TRBV4-3 to TRBJ2-4; D possibly corresponds to TRBD2 (5 bases). The germline V and J ends were trimmed by 5 bases and 2 bases, with 13 bases remaining between them. Germline-derived CDR1 and CDR2 are LGHNA and YSLEER. The CDR3 runs 15 residues. The CDR3 DNA sequence: TGCGCCAGCAGCTCCAGTCGGGGATCCAAAAACATTCAGTACTTC. Translated, it gives CASSSSRGSKNIQYF.

The CDR3 coding sequence is TGTGCCAGCAGCTCCTGGGGCAGCACAGATACGCAGTATTTT. This encodes CASSSWGSTDTQYF. V and J are TRBV6-5 and TRBJ2-3; tentatively, D is TRBD1 (5 bases). Germline lookup yields CDR1 MNHEY and CDR2 SVGAGI. CDR3 length: 14 amino acids. Trimming took 6 bases from V and 0 from J, leaving 10 bases between them.

This rearrangement joins TRBV6-4 to TRBJ2-1; 10 positions match TRBD2. This CDR3 has 16 residues. Per germline, CDR1 MRHNA and CDR2 SNTAGT. Trimming at V came to 6 bases and at J to 7 bases, leaving 12 bases not matched to a gene. The CDR3 loop reads CASRPSGGGPINEQFF. In DNA, the CDR3 is TGTGCCAGCAGACCGAGCGGGGGGGGCCCTATAAATGAGCAGTTCTTC.

This clone was recorded a few times. The gene calls are TRBV12-5 and TRBJ1-5; 12 bases are shared with TRBD1. The CDR3 spans 15 residues. The germline CDR1 and CDR2 sequences are LGHNT and FRNRAP. With 7 bases clipped from V and 7 bases from J, the junction kept 8 bases outside the gene matches. CDR3 loop: CASESGQGASQPQHF. CDR3 nucleotide sequence: TGTGCTAGTGAGTCGGGACAGGGGGCTTCACAGCCCCAGCATTTT.

This clone has just a few counts. This rearrangement joins TRBV30 to TRBJ2-1; 10 bases line up with TRBD2. This CDR3 is built from 13 residues. Trimming cost V 5 bases and J 8 bases; bases outside gene matches: 6. CDR1 and CDR2 from the germline V gene are GTSNPN and SVGIG (reference sequence). The CDR3 nucleotides read TGTGCCTGGGAAAGCGGGGGGGCCTATGAGCAGTTCTTC. Translated, it gives CAWESGGAYEQFF. Drawing the rest from reference TRBV30 and TRBJ2-1, the complete variable domain is SQTIHQWPATLVQPVGSPLSLECTVEGTSNPNLYWYRQAAGRGLQLLFYSVGIGQISSEVPQNLSASRPQDRQFILSSKKLLLSDSGFYLCAWESGGAYEQFFGPGTRLTVL.

This clone was counted a few times. This chain links TRBV28 with TRBJ2-3, with D tentatively TRBD2 (5 bases). Germline V gene sequence: CDR1 MDHEN, CDR2 SYDVKM. V lost 6 bases, J lost 1 base, and 8 bases lay in between. The CDR3 loop spans 13 amino acids. CDR3 sequence: CASRRSGTDTQYF. Here the CDR3 DNA reads TGTGCCAGCAGACGTAGCGGCACAGATACGCAGTATTTT.